This is a list of T cell receptor beta chains from one sample in a study of T cells in Graves' hyperthyroidism and ophthalmopathy. MiXCR, applied by TCRdb to the multiplex PCR reads, yields one record per CDR3 protein. The profile shows some 600,000 distinct CDR3 sequences, over 11% of them singletons. Material: blood. The receptors were sampled from a woman aged 25 to 39 with Graves' hyperthyroidism that later progressed to Graves' ophthalmopathy. CDR3s include the opening cysteine and the closing phenylalanine or tryptophan. The D gene is left open where the match is weak. Size is omitted from some rows. Given values are once, few, many or a class for expanded clones.

j_gene | d_gene | abundance | v_gene | CDR3aa | CDR3nt
TRBJ1-1 | NA | many | TRBV5-6 | CASSFYGNEAFF | TGTGCCAGCAGCTTTTACGGGAATGAAGCTTTCTTT
TRBJ2-6 | NA | many | TRBV29-1 | CSVEEVAHDSGANVLTF | TGCAGCGTTGAAGAAGTGGCGCACGACTCTGGGGCCAACGTCCTGACTTTC
TRBJ2-7 | TRBD2 | many | TRBV7-2 | CASSLFFSRGAFYEQYF | TGTGCCAGCAGCTTATTCTTTTCGCGGGGGGCTTTCTACGAGCAGTACTTC
TRBJ2-1 | NA | many | TRBV24-1 | CATSGLPGYNEQFF | TGTGCCACCTCGGGCCTCCCGGGCTACAATGAGCAGTTCTTC
TRBJ1-2 | NA | many | TRBV2 | CASSLTQGLQGGYTF | TGTGCCAGCAGTTTAACCCAGGGGCTCCAGGGGGGCTACACCTTC
TRBJ2-1 | NA | many | TRBV2 | CASKGGAAYNEQFF | TGTGCCAGCAAAGGCGGGGCTGCCTACAATGAGCAGTTCTTC
TRBJ1-3 | NA | many | TRBV19 | CASSTLDSSGNTIYF | TGTGCCAGTAGTACCCTAGACAGCTCTGGAAACACCATATATTTT
TRBJ1-5 | NA | NA | TRBV19 | CASSIMDSNQPQHF | TGTGCCAGTAGTATAATGGACAGCAATCAGCCCCAGCATTTT
TRBJ2-7 | TRBD2 | many | TRBV19 | CASTSSGSSYEQYF | TGTGCCAGTACCTCTAGCGGTAGCTCCTACGAGCAGTACTTC
TRBJ1-5 | TRBD1 | many | TRBV12-3/TRBV12-4 | CASSLVGGTGVRRMPQHF | TGTGCCAGCAGTTTAGTGGGTGGGACAGGGGTAAGGCGTATGCCCCAGCATTTT
TRBJ2-7 | TRBD1 | few | TRBV27 | CASRVRGQSSYEQYF | TGTGCCAGCAGGGTTAGGGGACAGAGCTCCTACGAGCAGTACTTC
TRBJ2-7 | TRBD2 | NA | TRBV4-1 | CASSPGTSGRAYEQYF | TGCGCCAGCAGCCCCGGGACTAGCGGGAGAGCTTACGAGCAGTACTTC
TRBJ1-2 | NA | many | TRBV27 | CASSLGGRRGYTF | TGTGCCAGCAGTTTGGGGGGGCGGCGAGGCTACACCTTC
TRBJ1-3 | NA | few | TRBV5-1 | CASSSFSTGNSGNTIYF | TGCGCCAGCAGTTCCTTCAGTACAGGGAACTCTGGAAACACCATATATTTT
TRBJ2-3 | NA | few | TRBV6-5 | CASSYIQGSDTQYF | TGTGCCAGCAGTTACATTCAGGGGTCAGATACGCAGTATTTT
TRBJ2-3 | NA | many | TRBV7-2 | CASSLDLRPTQYF | TGTGCCAGCAGCTTAGACCTGAGGCCTACGCAGTATTTT
TRBJ1-1 | NA | many | TRBV30 | CAWRKKGEPNTEAFF | TGTGCCTGGAGGAAAAAGGGGGAGCCCAACACTGAAGCTTTCTTT
TRBJ1-2 | TRBD1 | many | TRBV10-3 | CAISETTGGPRGYTF | TGTGCCATCAGTGAAACCACAGGGGGGCCAAGGGGCTACACCTTC
TRBJ2-5 | NA | NA | TRBV10-3 | CAISESEETEYF | TGTGCCATCAGTGAGTCTGAAGAGACCGAGTACTTC
TRBJ1-6 | NA | NA | TRBV5-1 | CASSLEPRAHSVNSPLHF | TGCGCCAGCAGCTTGGAGCCGCGGGCGCATAGCGTGAATTCACCCCTCCACTTT
TRBJ2-7 | TRBD2 | many | TRBV7-2 | CASSRDTSGSVEQYF | TGTGCCAGCAGCCGAGACACTAGCGGGAGTGTGGAGCAGTACTTC
TRBJ2-5 | TRBD1 | NA | TRBV24-1 | CATGDRQETQYF | TGTGCCACCGGGGACAGGCAAGAGACCCAGTACTTC
TRBJ2-5 | NA | many | TRBV7-2 | CASSARGQPGETQYF | TGTGCCAGCAGCGCCCGGGGTCAACCGGGGGAGACCCAGTACTTC
TRBJ2-3 | NA | NA | TRBV5-4 | CASSLDLGGGQYF | TGTGCCAGCAGCTTGGACCTAGGGGGTGGGCAGTATTTT
TRBJ2-1 | NA | many | TRBV13 | CASSPPAGEQFF | TGTGCCAGCAGCCCCCCCGCGGGTGAGCAGTTCTTC
TRBJ2-7 | NA | many | TRBV13 | CASSPRSRYEQYF | TGTGCCAGCAGCCCTCGATCCCGCTACGAGCAGTACTTC
TRBJ1-1 | NA | NA | TRBV11-3 | CASSLAPPGNTEAFF | TGTGCCAGCAGCTTAGCTCCCCCCGGGAACACTGAAGCTTTCTTT
TRBJ2-2 | NA | many | TRBV5-6 | CASSLGGEIGELFF | TGTGCCAGCAGCTTAGGTGGAGAGATCGGGGAGCTGTTTTTT
TRBJ1-2 | NA | many | TRBV16 | CASSPPGLNYGYTF | TGTGCCAGCAGCCCTCCAGGGTTAAACTATGGCTACACCTTC
TRBJ2-1 | TRBD2 | few | TRBV3-1 | CASSQELAGEQFF | TGTGCCAGCAGCCAAGAACTAGCGGGTGAGCAGTTCTTC
TRBJ1-1 | TRBD1 | many | TRBV11-2 | CASSTTTGTVEAFF | TGTGCCAGCAGCACAACGACTGGGACAGTAGAAGCTTTCTTT
TRBJ1-2 | TRBD1 | many | TRBV3-1 | CASSHGTGGGYGYTF | TGTGCCAGCAGCCACGGGACAGGGGGCGGCTATGGCTACACCTTC
TRBJ2-7 | TRBD2 | NA | TRBV15 | CATSNIAGVGEQYF | TGTGCCACCAGCAATATAGCGGGAGTAGGTGAGCAGTACTTC
TRBJ1-3 | TRBD1 | many | TRBV29-1 | CSGTGAGNTIYF | TGCAGCGGGACAGGGGCTGGAAACACCATATATTTT
TRBJ1-2 | NA | NA | TRBV5-1 | CASSGDGSYGYTF | TGCGCCAGCAGCGGGGACGGTTCCTATGGCTACACCTTC
TRBJ1-2 | NA | many | TRBV6-2/TRBV6-3 | CASTGGTYGYTF | TGTGCCAGCACCGGTGGGACCTATGGCTACACCTTC
TRBJ1-2 | NA | few | TRBV7-9 | CASSLNTDGYTF | TGTGCCAGCAGCTTAAACACAGATGGCTACACCTTC
TRBJ1-1 | TRBD1 | NA | TRBV7-9 | CASSPWTGGDSEAFF | TGTGCCAGCAGCCCCTGGACAGGGGGGGATTCTGAAGCTTTCTTT
TRBJ1-1 | NA | NA | TRBV18 | CASSLTTYQKRREAFF | TGTGCCAGCTCACTGACGACATACCAGAAAAGGAGGGAAGCTTTCTTT
TRBJ1-5 | NA | many | TRBV11-1 | CASSRGQPQHF | TGTGCCAGCAGCCGCGGGCAGCCCCAGCATTTT
TRBJ2-1 | TRBD1 | NA | TRBV12-3/TRBV12-4 | CASFFGTGTYNEQFF | TGTGCCAGCTTTTTCGGGACAGGTACCTACAATGAGCAGTTCTTC
TRBJ2-1 | TRBD2 | many | TRBV5-6 | CASSLVASGQFF | TGTGCCAGCAGCTTGGTTGCTAGCGGACAGTTCTTC
TRBJ2-6 | NA | NA | TRBV11-3 | CASSLVGRGTGANVLTF | TGTGCCAGCAGCTTAGTGGGCAGGGGAACTGGGGCCAACGTCCTGACTTTC
TRBJ2-7 | TRBD2 | many | TRBV19 | CASSRRGLRSYEQYF | TGTGCCAGTAGCCGACGGGGACTACGGTCCTACGAGCAGTACTTC
TRBJ2-1 | NA | many | TRBV2 | CASRVSEQFF | TGTGCCAGCAGGGTCTCTGAGCAGTTCTTC
TRBJ2-7 | TRBD2 | NA | TRBV7-9 | CASGGSSYEQYF | TGTGCCAGTGGCGGGAGCTCCTACGAGCAGTACTTC
TRBJ1-1 | NA | many | TRBV2 | CASRFHKGRVTVSTEAFF | TGTGCCAGCAGATTCCATAAGGGGCGAGTAACGGTTTCGACTGAAGCTTTCTTT
TRBJ2-2 | TRBD1 | few | TRBV2 | CASSHRGPGELFF | TGTGCCAGCAGTCACAGGGGACCCGGGGAGCTGTTTTTT
TRBJ1-5 | TRBD1 | many | TRBV28 | CASSLSDRGHQPQHF | TGTGCCAGCAGCTTGTCAGACAGGGGGCATCAGCCCCAGCATTTT
TRBJ1-1 | NA | few | TRBV18 | CASSLGRQRNTEAFF | TGTGCCAGCTCACTTGGGCGACAGAGGAACACTGAAGCTTTCTTT
TRBJ2-1 | TRBD1 | NA | TRBV20-1 | CSAQKAGGPYNEQFF | TGCAGTGCACAGAAGGCAGGGGGACCTTACAATGAGCAGTTCTTC
TRBJ2-4 | TRBD1 | NA | TRBV5-1 | CASSPGQGDIQYF | TGCGCCAGCAGCCCGGGACAGGGGGACATTCAGTACTTC
TRBJ1-2 | NA | many | TRBV5-1 | CASSSLYGDNYGYTF | TGCGCCAGCAGCTCCCTATATGGTGATAACTATGGCTACACCTTC
TRBJ2-7 | NA | many | TRBV11-3 | CASRGRNYYEQYF | TGTGCCAGCCGCGGACGGAATTATTACGAGCAGTACTTC